One sample yielded the 25 T cell receptor beta chains listed below, sequenced in a study of blood T cell repertoires in COVID-19. Generated by immunoSEQ multiplex PCR, the TCRdb table keeps only in-frame clones and is missing some. The repertoire holds some 130,000 clones, with 78% as singletons. Sequenced: peripheral blood. All receptors derive from a man aged 55 to 70 who had recovered from COVID-19.

This chain connects TRBV7-2 to TRBJ1-2; D not resolved. V shed 4 bases and J shed 4 bases, with 16 bases lying between them. This CDR3 is built from 15 residues. Germline loops: CDR1 SGHTA, CDR2 FQGNSA. The CDR3 region has the DNA TGTGCCAGCAGCTCTGGTCCGACGGGTGGCTATGGCTACACCTTC. Its translation is CASSSGPTGGYGYTF.

This clone was seen a handful of times. The J gene is TRBJ2-2, the V gene TRBV19; TRBD1 aligns across 9 bases. With 5 bases clipped from V and 5 bases from J, the junction kept 6 bases outside the gene matches. The CDR3 is 15 residues long. Germline loops: CDR1 LNHDA, CDR2 SQIVND (reference sequence). CDR3 residues: CASSPRTGATGELFF. The CDR3 DNA sequence: TGTGCCAGTAGTCCCCGGACAGGGGCGACCGGGGAGCTGTTTTTT.

A note on this clone: Other DNA variants within this sample encode the same CDR3. This CDR3 reads CASSSDYTDTQYF. CDR3 DNA: TGTGCCAGCAGCTCGGACTACACAGATACGCAGTATTTT. The chain carries TRBV7-3 and TRBJ2-3; maybe TRBD2 (6 bases). CDR3 length: 13 residues. The V end lost 4 bases, the J end lost 2 bases, and 7 bases lay between the germline ends. Germline CDR1 is SGHTA and CDR2 is FQGTGA.

This rearrangement joins TRBV7-3 to TRBJ2-2, with 8 bases lining up with TRBD2. Unmatched junction bases numbered 13, after V lost 1 base and J lost 3 bases. In germline, CDR1 is SGHTA, CDR2 FQGTGA. The CDR3 has 19 amino acids. In DNA, the CDR3 is TGTGCCAGCAGCTTAATTCCCCCCCCCGGGAGGGTTCACACCGGGGAGCTGTTTTTT. This sequence encodes CASSLIPPPGRVHTGELFF.

The genes are TRBV15 and TRBJ1-6; 11 positions agree with TRBD1. The CDR3 covers 15 residues. V lost 5 bases, J lost 11 bases, and 8 bases stayed unmatched. From germline, CDR1 is LNHNV and CDR2 YYDKDF (reference sequence). CDR3 DNA: TGTGCCACCAGCCCCCGGACAGGGGGCGCGGCACCCCTCCACTTT. Protein product: CATSPRTGGAAPLHF.

The chain is built from TRBV2 and TRBJ2-7, with 9 bases lining up with TRBD1. The V gene end was trimmed by 8 bases and the J gene end by 2 bases; junction bases not matched to a gene: 4. There are 13 residues in the CDR3. CDR1 and CDR2 from the germline V gene are SNHLY and FYNNEI. Here the CDR3 reads CASGRQGAYEQYF. CDR3 coding DNA: TGTGCCAGCGGTCGACAGGGGGCCTACGAGCAGTACTTC.

The V call is TRBV28, the J call TRBJ2-7, with 12 bases lining up with TRBD2. The J segment lost 2 bases and the V segment lost 6 bases, leaving 2 bases of the junction unmatched. Germline values: CDR1 MDHEN, CDR2 SYDVKM. The CDR3 extends over 14 amino acids. This CDR3 reads CASRASGGAYEQYF. The CDR3 DNA reads TGTGCCAGCAGAGCTAGCGGGGGGGCCTACGAGCAGTACTTC.

V is TRBV28 and J is TRBJ2-6; 8 positions match TRBD2. Germline assignment: CDR1 MDHEN and CDR2 SYDVKM. V dropped 5 bases and J dropped 1; count of bases not matched to a gene: 7. This CDR3 spans 17 amino acids. The CDR3 loop is CASSPGGTSSGANVLTF. CDR3 nucleotides: TGTGCCAGCAGTCCGGGGGGGACTTCATCTGGGGCCAACGTCCTGACTTTC.

This clone is labeled medium-sized (0.01 to 0.1%). The chain joins TRBV24-1 to TRBJ1-2, with a weak D call TRBD1 (5 bases). V was trimmed by 4 bases and J by 8 bases, leaving 16 bases between them. The CDR3 sequence is 14 residues long. CDR1 is KGHDR and CDR2 is SFDVKD in the germline V gene. The CDR3 DNA reads as TGTGCCACCAGTGACCGTGAAAGGGGCCGGGGCTACACCTTC. Translating gives CATSDRERGRGYTF.

This clone was counted a few times. The V gene is TRBV7-9, the J gene TRBJ1-4; possible D gene TRBD1, 6 bases. The CDR3 extends over 14 amino acids. V shed 2 bases and J shed 8 bases, with 12 bases lying between them. The germline V gene has CDR1 SEHNR and CDR2 FQNEAQ (reference sequence). The CDR3 coding sequence is TGTGCCAGCAGCTTAACAGGGATGGGAGAAAAACTGTTTTTT. Translated: CASSLTGMGEKLFF.

The rearrangement links TRBV11-2 to TRBJ1-2; the match to TRBD1 covers 7 bases. CDR3 length: 15 amino acids. V was clipped by 4 bases and J by 7 bases; unmatched bases: 12. Germline V lookup: CDR1 SGHAT, CDR2 FQNNGV. CDR3 protein: CASSSLRDRPFGYTF. CDR3 DNA: TGTGCCAGCAGCTCCTTACGGGACAGACCCTTTGGCTACACCTTC.

The chain employs TRBV28 and TRBJ2-2; possible D gene TRBD2, 6 bases. The germline V gene has CDR1 MDHEN and CDR2 SYDVKM. The germline V and J ends were trimmed by 10 bases and 4 bases, with 19 bases remaining between them. There are 15 residues in the CDR3. In DNA form, the CDR3 reads TGTGCCATCGACCAGGGCTCGGGGGTCACCGGGGAGCTGTTTTTT. It codes for CAIDQGSGVTGELFF.

The chain couples TRBV6-2 or TRBV6-3 to TRBJ2-5, with D possibly TRBD1 on 6 matching bases. The CDR3 extends over 12 amino acids. V lost 5 bases and J lost 5, with 9 bases in between. Germline V gene sequence: CDR1 MNHEY, CDR2 SVGEGT. The CDR3 DNA follows: TGTGCCAGCAGTGGGACACGGGAGACCCAGTACTTC. Translation: CASSGTRETQYF.

A few counts support this clone. The chain employs TRBV7-2 and TRBJ2-3; TRBD2 matches 7 bases. The CDR3 is 16 residues long. Germline-derived CDR1 and CDR2 are SGHTA and FQGNSA. Trimming at V came to 4 bases and at J to 6 bases, leaving 13 bases not matched to a gene. This CDR3 reads CASSSRAAGGGDTQYF. The CDR3 DNA reads TGTGCCAGCAGCTCAAGGGCGGCGGGCGGGGGTGATACGCAGTATTTT.

The chain recombines TRBV5-1 with TRBJ1-2; 12 nucleotides align to TRBD1. The CDR3 runs to 16 residues. Trimming cost V 6 bases and J 7 bases; bases outside gene matches: 13. From germline, CDR1 is SGHRS and CDR2 YFSETQ. The CDR3 bases are TGCGCCAGCACTGGGACAGGGGGCGAGTTCACCGGTGGCTACACCTTC. It yields the protein CASTGTGGEFTGGYTF.

The chain recombines TRBV28 with TRBJ2-7, with D uncertain. The length of the CDR3 is 13 residues. V lost 10 bases and J 3 bases, leaving 16 bases between the germline ends. Germline V gene data show CDR1 as MDHEN and CDR2 as SYDVKM. This CDR3 is CATVSSSLYEQYF. CDR3 nucleotide sequence: TGTGCCACCGTCTCCTCAAGCCTCTACGAGCAGTACTTC.

This clone has ten or more counts. V usage is TRBV28 and J usage is TRBJ1-5; D is uncertain. Germline V CDR1 and CDR2: MDHEN, SYDVKM. Deletions cut 8 bases from V and 0 bases from J, with 17 bases between. The CDR3 is made up of 16 amino acids. CDR3: CASALGRVDSNQPQHF. The CDR3 DNA reads as TGTGCCAGCGCCCTTGGGCGAGTTGATAGCAATCAGCCCCAGCATTTT.

The chain combines TRBV30 with TRBJ1-3; TRBD1 is a possible D gene (5 bases). CDR1 is GTSNPN and CDR2 is SVGIG in the germline V gene (reference sequence). The CDR3 covers 12 residues. CDR3 sequence reads: CAGTGAGNTIYF. For the CDR3, the DNA is TGTGCGGGGACGGGAGCCGGAAACACCATATATTTT.

The chain couples TRBV6-1 to TRBJ2-7, with D possibly matching TRBD2 (5 bases). Trimming left V 2 bases short and J 7 bases short, with 15 bases between. This CDR3 comprises 14 residues. Germline-derived CDR1 and CDR2 are MNHNS and SASEGT. The CDR3 nucleotides are TGTGCCAGCAGTGAAAAGGCTCGGGAACGGGAGCAGTACTTC. Its protein is CASSEKAREREQYF.

This rearrangement joins TRBV5-4 to TRBJ2-1; D perhaps matches TRBD2 (5 bases). The CDR3 is 16 residues long. Trimming took off 2 bases at V and 7 bases at J, with 19 bases between the two ends. Germline V gives CDR1 SGHNT, CDR2 YYREEE (reference sequence). The CDR3 bases are TGTGCCAGCAGCTTAAAAAAAAGCGGCAAAGGTAATGAGCAGTTCTTC. This gives the protein CASSLKKSGKGNEQFF.

The rearrangement links TRBV28 to TRBJ2-6; 10 positions match TRBD1. The V gene end was trimmed by 0 bases and the J gene end by 1 base; junction bases not matched to a gene: 9. The CDR3 sequence is 20 residues long. The germline CDR1 and CDR2 sequences are MDHEN and SYDVKM. The CDR3 DNA reads TGTGCCAGCAGTTTATGGAGGGGACAGGGGCATGTGTCTGGGGCCAACGTCCTGACTTTC. It translates to CASSLWRGQGHVSGANVLTF.

The genes are TRBV5-1 and TRBJ1-6; TRBD1 might be the D (6 bases). The V end lost 3 bases, the J end lost 8 bases, and 15 bases lay between the germline ends. The CDR3 totals 15 residues. Germline V gene data show CDR1 as SGHRS and CDR2 as YFSETQ. CDR3 coding DNA: TGCGCCAGCAGCTGGGCACAGGGTACGGATTCACCCCTCCACTTT. It translates to CASSWAQGTDSPLHF.

The chain couples TRBV30 to TRBJ1-5, with D unclear. The CDR3 covers 13 residues. With 3 bases removed from V and 2 bases from J, the gap between germline ends came to 8 bases. Per the germline V gene, CDR1 is GTSNPN and CDR2 is SVGIG (reference sequence). The DNA for the CDR3 is TGTGCCTGGAGCGGCGGTGGCAATCAGCCCCAGCATTTT. Protein product: CAWSGGGNQPQHF.

This rearrangement joins TRBV18 to TRBJ1-6; D call uncertain. The germline V gene has CDR1 KGHSH and CDR2 LQKENI. The CDR3 is made up of 13 amino acids. V lost 3 bases, J lost 7 bases, and 7 bases lay in between. The CDR3 nucleotides read TGTGCCAGCTCACCCGGAGGGAATTCACCCCTCCACTTT. Protein sequence: CASSPGGNSPLHF.

This chain uses TRBV14 with TRBJ1-4, with a weak D call TRBD1 (5 bases). The germline CDR1 and CDR2 sequences are SGHDN and FVKESK. This CDR3 contains 15 residues. V was cut by 2 bases and J by 4 bases, with 11 bases left in between. This CDR3 is CASSQIGGGNEKLFF. The CDR3, as DNA: TGTGCCAGCAGCCAAATCGGGGGAGGTAATGAAAAACTGTTTTTT.